This TCR beta chain was observed in a study of blood T cell repertoires in COVID-19 (dated by TCRdb to about 2020). Context from the whole study: Samples from collaborators originated in the United States, Italy and Spain and spanned both the acute and convalescent phases of COVID-19. The sample metadata nearly always contained a de-identified subject ID, COVID-19 status, age in years and sex. Subjects who had been exposed to COVID-19, were actively infected with it, or had recovered from it provided the deeply sampled blood TCRbeta repertoires that made up the dataset. The repertoires were made available in a free public database intended to serve as a resource for research on the immune response to SARS-CoV-2. Samples were obtained from the ongoing ImmuneRACE study (first 160 participants) and from about 1,300 subjects provided by 6 global collaborators. Where available, HLA class I and class II types were obtained from metadata supplied by the sample provider rather than from assay-based typing. The material from the prospective study consisted of cDNA or gDNA derived from T cells, B-cell-depleted T cells, or PBMCs. Study-wide findings and limitations: How much clinical and demographic metadata was included differed by source and by participant, and the metadata was provided uncurated.

One collaborating source in Seattle enrolled patients while the patients were actively infected and followed the patients over time throughout the course of disease. Whole blood was collected in K2EDTA tubes by collaborating institutions according to the institutions' own protocols. For TCRbeta analysis, collaborators shipped samples as frozen whole blood, isolated PBMCs, or DNA extracted from either of those sample types. With respect to this clone: Its cognate antigen has yet to be identified. No much larger clone is present one base from it, and per-base qualities are unavailable.

TCRbeta CDR3 regions were amplified from genomic DNA using the immunoSEQ Assay, a bias-controlled multiplex PCR. Per the original workflow: The number of nucleated cells in each sample was estimated from the amplification of reference gene primers within the assay. To quantify the absolute abundance of each unique TCRbeta CDR3 rearrangement, sequence reads were collapsed and filtered. For each sample, productive Simpson clonality was calculated by taking the square root of Simpson's diversity index across productive rearrangements. What TCRdb holds here is the immuneACCESS table cut down to in-frame rearrangements. Part of the clones is not present; checked against another copy, under half of the missing clones reflect an unresolved V gene, and the others are unexplained. V, J and clone size are those of that table, while D and trimming were read from the DNA. The sample table shows 500,000 to 600,000 clones, and about 89% are seen once. The leading ten clones occupy less than 9.5% of the sample.

The source of this sequence is a woman between 45 and 60 years old with COVID-19, enrolled during active disease. The specimen was peripheral blood.

The nucleotide sequence is given as TGCAGCGTTGAAGCAGGGTCTTACGAAAAACTGTTTTTT. Its product reads: CSVEAGSYEKLFF. The chain is assembled from TRBV29-1 and TRBJ1-4; the best D guess is TRBD1, with 5 bases matching. The CDR3 goes from the cysteine to the phenylalanine over 13 residues. The CDR3 DNA has 39 bases and is translated from base 1. According to the germline V gene, CDR1 reads SQVTM and CDR2 reads ANQGSEA. The junction carries 11 bases between V and J, which are trimmed by 1 base and 8 bases respectively.